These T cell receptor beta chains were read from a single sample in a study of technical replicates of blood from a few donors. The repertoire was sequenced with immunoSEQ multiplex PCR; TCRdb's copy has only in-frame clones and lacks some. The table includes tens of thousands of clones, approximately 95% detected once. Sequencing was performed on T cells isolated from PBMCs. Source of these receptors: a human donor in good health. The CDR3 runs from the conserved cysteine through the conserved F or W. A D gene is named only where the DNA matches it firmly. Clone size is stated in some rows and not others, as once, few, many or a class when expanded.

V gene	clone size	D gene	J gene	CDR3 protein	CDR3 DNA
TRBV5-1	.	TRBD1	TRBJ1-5	CASRPTGDSNQPQHF	TGCGCCAGCAGACCGACAGGGGATTCCAATCAGCCCCAGCATTTT
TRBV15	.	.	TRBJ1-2	CATSRDAQRLGNGYTF	TGTGCCACCAGCAGAGATGCTCAGCGGTTGGGGAACGGCTACACCTTC
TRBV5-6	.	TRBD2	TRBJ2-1	CASSLGLAPHNEQFF	TGTGCCAGCAGCTTGGGACTAGCGCCCCACAATGAGCAGTTCTTC
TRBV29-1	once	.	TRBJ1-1	CSVEVLDRNTEAFF	TGCAGCGTTGAAGTCCTGGACAGGAACACTGAAGCTTTCTTT
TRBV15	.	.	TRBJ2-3	CATSPDTPDTDTQYF	TGTGCCACCAGCCCGGACACCCCTGACACAGATACGCAGTATTTT
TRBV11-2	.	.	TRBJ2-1	CASSLFRPPQDEQFF	TGTGCCAGCAGCTTGTTCCGACCCCCGCAGGATGAGCAGTTCTTC
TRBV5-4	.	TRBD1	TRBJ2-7	CASSPWAQGIDEQYF	TGTGCCAGCAGCCCATGGGCACAGGGGATCGACGAGCAGTACTTC
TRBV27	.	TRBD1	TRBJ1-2	CASSPGQGAYYGYTF	TGTGCCAGCAGTCCGGGACAGGGGGCGTACTATGGCTACACCTTC
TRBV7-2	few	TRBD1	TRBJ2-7	CASRAGQEFWDEQYF	TGTGCCAGCAGAGCAGGACAGGAGTTTTGGGACGAGCAGTACTTC
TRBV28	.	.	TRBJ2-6	CASRGGGANVLTF	TGTGCCAGCAGGGGGGGTGGGGCCAACGTCCTGACTTTC
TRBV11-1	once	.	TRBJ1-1	CASSLYIWATEAFF	TGTGCCAGCAGCTTATATATTTGGGCCACTGAAGCTTTCTTT
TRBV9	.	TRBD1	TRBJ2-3	CASSVTGTGSDTQYF	TGTGCCAGCAGCGTAACTGGGACAGGGTCAGATACGCAGTATTTT
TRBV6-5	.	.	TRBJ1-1	CASNYRVDTEAFF	TGTGCCAGCAACTATCGAGTGGACACTGAAGCTTTCTTT
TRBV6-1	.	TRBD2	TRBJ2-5	CASIQRGGSGTQYF	TGTGCCAGCATCCAGCGGGGGGGATCTGGGACCCAGTACTTC
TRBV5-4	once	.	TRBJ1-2	CASSLAGEGPGYTF	TGTGCCAGCAGCTTGGCCGGGGAGGGGCCTGGCTACACCTTC
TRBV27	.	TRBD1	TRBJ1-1	CASSLYRGSTEAFF	TGTGCCAGCAGTTTGTACAGGGGAAGCACTGAAGCTTTCTTT
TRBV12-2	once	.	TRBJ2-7	CASRSPVRTARYF	TGTGCAAGTCGCTCACCAGTGAGGACAGCAAGGTACTTC
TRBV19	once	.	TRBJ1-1	CASGAGVGAFF	TGTGCCTCAGGGGCGGGGGTCGGAGCTTTCTTT
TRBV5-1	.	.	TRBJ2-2	CASSFSRVATGELFF	TGCGCCAGCAGCTTTTCCAGGGTCGCCACCGGGGAGCTGTTTTTT
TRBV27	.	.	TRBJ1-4	CASRSGGNEKLFF	TGTGCCAGCAGATCCGGGGGAAACGAAAAACTGTTTTTT
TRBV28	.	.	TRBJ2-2	CASTLTSLPGELFF	TGTGCCAGCACTCTCACTAGCCTCCCCGGGGAGCTGTTTTTT
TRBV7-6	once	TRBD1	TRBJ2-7	CASSAGQVSYEQYF	TGTGCCAGCAGCGCAGGACAGGTCTCCTACGAGCAGTACTTC
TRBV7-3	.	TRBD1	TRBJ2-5	CASSLTGGQETQYF	TGTGCCAGCAGCTTAACAGGGGGCCAGGAGACCCAGTACTTC
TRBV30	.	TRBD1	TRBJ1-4	CASIPGQGNEKLFF	TGTGCCTCCATCCCGGGACAGGGGAACGAAAAACTGTTTTTT
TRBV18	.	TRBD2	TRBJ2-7	CASSPYTGTTYEQYF	TGTGCCAGCTCACCTTATACCGGGACTACCTACGAGCAGTACTTC
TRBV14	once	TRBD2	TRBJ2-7	CASSQDDGGANEQYF	TGTGCCAGCAGCCAAGACGACGGGGGGGCGAACGAGCAGTACTTC
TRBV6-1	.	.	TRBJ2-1	CASSLYNEQFF	TGTGCCAGCAGCCTCTACAATGAGCAGTTCTTC
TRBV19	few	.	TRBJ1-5	CASSRTVYSNQPQHF	TGTGCCAGTAGTCGGACAGTCTATAGCAATCAGCCCCAGCATTTT
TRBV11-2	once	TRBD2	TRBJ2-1	CASSLVGGDRYNEQFF	TGTGCCAGCAGCTTGGTCGGGGGGGACCGCTACAATGAGCAGTTCTTC
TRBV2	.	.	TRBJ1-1	CASSKSRGLADMNTEAFF	TGTGCCAGCAGTAAAAGCAGGGGTTTAGCAGATATGAACACTGAAGCTTTCTTT
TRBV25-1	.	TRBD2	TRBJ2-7	CASGLAGNYEQYF	TGTGCCAGCGGACTAGCGGGAAACTACGAGCAGTACTTC
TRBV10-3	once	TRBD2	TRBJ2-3	CAISGPGGSGSTDTQYF	TGTGCCATCAGTGGACCGGGCGGGAGCGGATCGACAGATACGCAGTATTTT
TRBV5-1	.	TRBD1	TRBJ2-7	CASTPGGLGSYEQYF	TGCGCCAGCACCCCAGGGGGCCTAGGCTCCTACGAGCAGTACTTC
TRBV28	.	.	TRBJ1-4	CASTGSWGEKLFF	TGTGCCAGTACAGGGTCTTGGGGTGAAAAACTGTTTTTT
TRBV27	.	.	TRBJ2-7	CASSLGGNYEQYF	TGTGCCAGCAGTTTAGGGGGGAACTACGAGCAGTACTTC
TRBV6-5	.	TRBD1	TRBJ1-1	CASSRTGQGEAFF	TGTGCCAGCAGTAGGACAGGGCAGGGTGAAGCTTTCTTT
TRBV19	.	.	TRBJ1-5	CASCTARYSNQPQHF	TGTGCCAGTTGTACAGCGAGGTATAGCAATCAGCCCCAGCATTTT
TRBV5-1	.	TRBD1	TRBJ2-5	CASSFQTGGQETQYF	TGCGCCAGCAGCTTTCAGACAGGGGGGCAAGAGACCCAGTACTTC
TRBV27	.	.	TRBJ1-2	CASSLKGDRGYTF	TGTGCCAGCAGTTTAAAGGGGGATCGGGGCTACACCTTC
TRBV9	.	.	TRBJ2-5	CASSTQAGAGETQYF	TGTGCCAGCAGCACCCAAGCAGGGGCCGGGGAGACCCAGTACTTC
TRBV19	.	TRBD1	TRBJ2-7	CASSPGGEQYF	TGTGCCAGTAGCCCAGGGGGCGAGCAGTACTTC
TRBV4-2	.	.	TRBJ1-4	CASKTNNGEKLFF	TGTGCCAGCAAAACTAATAACGGCGAAAAACTGTTTTTT
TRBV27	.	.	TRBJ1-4	CASSFGGSEKLFF	TGTGCCAGCAGTTTTGGGGGGAGTGAAAAACTGTTTTTT
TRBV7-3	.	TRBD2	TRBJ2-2	CASSPRGGWGGTGELFF	TGTGCCAGCAGCCCCCGCGGGGGTTGGGGTGGCACCGGGGAGCTGTTTTTT
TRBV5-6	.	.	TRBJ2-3	CASSLGSASYTDTQYF	TGTGCCAGCAGCTTGGGGTCGGCTAGCTATACAGATACGCAGTATTTT
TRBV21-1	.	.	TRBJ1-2	CASSKKVRGYTF	TGTGCCAGCAGCAAAAAAGTTAGAGGCTACACCTTC
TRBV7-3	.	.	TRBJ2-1	CASSLTHNEQFF	TGTGCCAGCAGCTTAACCCATAATGAGCAGTTCTTC